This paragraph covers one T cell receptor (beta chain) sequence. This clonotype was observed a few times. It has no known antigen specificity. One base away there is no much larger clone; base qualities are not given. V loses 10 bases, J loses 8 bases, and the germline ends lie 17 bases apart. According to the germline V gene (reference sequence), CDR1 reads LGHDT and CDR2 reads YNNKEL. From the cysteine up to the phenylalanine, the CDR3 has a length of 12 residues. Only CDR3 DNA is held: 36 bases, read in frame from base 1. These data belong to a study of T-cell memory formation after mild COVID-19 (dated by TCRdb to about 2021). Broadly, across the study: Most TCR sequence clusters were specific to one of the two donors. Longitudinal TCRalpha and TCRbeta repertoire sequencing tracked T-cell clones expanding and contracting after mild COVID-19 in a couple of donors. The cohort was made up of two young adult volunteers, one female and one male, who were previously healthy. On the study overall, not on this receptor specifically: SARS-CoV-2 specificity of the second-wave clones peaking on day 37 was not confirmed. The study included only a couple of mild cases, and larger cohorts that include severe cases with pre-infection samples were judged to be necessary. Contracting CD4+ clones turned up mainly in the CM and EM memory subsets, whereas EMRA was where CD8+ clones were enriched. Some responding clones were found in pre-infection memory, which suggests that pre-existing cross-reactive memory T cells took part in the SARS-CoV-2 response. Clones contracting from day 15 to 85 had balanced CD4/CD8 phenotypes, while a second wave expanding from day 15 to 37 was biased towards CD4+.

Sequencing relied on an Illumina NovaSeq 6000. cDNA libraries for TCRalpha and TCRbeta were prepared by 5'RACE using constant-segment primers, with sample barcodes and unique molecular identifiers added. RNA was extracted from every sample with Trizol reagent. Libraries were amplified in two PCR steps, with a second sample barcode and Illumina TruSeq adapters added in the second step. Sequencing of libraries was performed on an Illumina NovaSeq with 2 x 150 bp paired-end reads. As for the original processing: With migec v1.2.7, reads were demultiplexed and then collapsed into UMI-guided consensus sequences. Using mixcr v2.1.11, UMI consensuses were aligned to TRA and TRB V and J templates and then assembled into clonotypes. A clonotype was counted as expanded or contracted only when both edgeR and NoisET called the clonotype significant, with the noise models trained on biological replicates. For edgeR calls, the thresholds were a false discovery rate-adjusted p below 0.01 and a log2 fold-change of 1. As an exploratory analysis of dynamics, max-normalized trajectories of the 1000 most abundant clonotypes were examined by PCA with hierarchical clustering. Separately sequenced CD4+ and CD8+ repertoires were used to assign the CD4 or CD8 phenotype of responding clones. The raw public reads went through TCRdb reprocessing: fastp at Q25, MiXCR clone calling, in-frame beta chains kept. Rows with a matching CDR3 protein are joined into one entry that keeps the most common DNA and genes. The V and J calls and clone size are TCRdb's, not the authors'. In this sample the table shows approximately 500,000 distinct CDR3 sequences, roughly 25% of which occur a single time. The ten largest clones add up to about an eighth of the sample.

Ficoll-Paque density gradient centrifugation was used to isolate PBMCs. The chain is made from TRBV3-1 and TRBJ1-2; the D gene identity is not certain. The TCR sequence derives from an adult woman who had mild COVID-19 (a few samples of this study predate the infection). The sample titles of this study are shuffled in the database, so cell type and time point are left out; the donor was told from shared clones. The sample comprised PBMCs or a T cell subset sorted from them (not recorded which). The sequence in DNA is TGTGCCACCCTGGACCTCCCGGGGGGCTACACCTTC. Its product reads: CATLDLPGGYTF.